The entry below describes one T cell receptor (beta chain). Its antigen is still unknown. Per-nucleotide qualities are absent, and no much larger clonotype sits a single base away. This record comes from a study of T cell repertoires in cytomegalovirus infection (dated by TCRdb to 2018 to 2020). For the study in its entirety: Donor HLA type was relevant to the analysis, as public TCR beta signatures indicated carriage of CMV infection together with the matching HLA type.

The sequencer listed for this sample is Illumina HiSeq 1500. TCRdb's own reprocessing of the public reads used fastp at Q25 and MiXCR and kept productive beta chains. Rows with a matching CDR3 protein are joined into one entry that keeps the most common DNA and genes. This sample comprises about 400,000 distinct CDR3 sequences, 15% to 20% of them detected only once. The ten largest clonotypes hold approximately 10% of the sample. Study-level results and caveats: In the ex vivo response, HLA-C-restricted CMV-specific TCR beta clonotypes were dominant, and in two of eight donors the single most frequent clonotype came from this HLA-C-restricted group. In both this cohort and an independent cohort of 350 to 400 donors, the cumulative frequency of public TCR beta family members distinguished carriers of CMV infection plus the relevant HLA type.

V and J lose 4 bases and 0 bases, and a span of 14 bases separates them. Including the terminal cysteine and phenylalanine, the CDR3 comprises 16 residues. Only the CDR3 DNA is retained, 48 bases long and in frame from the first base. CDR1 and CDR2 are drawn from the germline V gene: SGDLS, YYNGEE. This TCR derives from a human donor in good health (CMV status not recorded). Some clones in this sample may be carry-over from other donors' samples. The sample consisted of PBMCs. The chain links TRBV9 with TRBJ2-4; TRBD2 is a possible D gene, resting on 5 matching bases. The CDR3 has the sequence CASSPGLTLAKNIQYF. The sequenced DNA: TGTGCCAGCAGCCCTGGACTTACCCTAGCCAAAAACATTCAGTACTTC.